This is a list of T cell receptor beta chains from one sample in a study of identifying expanded T cells in peripheral blood. Repertoires were generated with immunoSEQ multiplex PCR, while TCRdb's copy carries only in-frame clones and drops some. The data contain 95,000 to 100,000 clones, around 85% of them seen just once; the ten biggest clones take up about 18%. Sequencing used blood. Source of these receptors: a person between 18 and 75 years old in good health. CDR3s leave out the opening cysteine and the closing phenylalanine or tryptophan. D genes are given only for firm matches. The size entry is marked missing in some rows and otherwise reads once, few, many or a size class.

NA	TRBV5-5	TRBJ1-2	TRBD1	ASTRTGVYGYT
NA	TRBV27	TRBJ1-5	TRBD1	ASSLIPGTGGDQPQH
NA	TRBV5-4	TRBJ2-7	TRBD2	ASSLGNSGGNSYEQY
NA	TRBV18	TRBJ2-6	TRBD1	ASSRGTGSSGANVLT
NA	TRBV28	TRBJ1-5	NA	ASEGSQH
NA	TRBV11-2	TRBJ2-3	TRBD1	ASSVATGRADTQY
NA	TRBV27	TRBJ2-1	NA	ASSLLGLQRSSEQF
once	TRBV30	TRBJ1-2	TRBD1	AWSASLTGVEGYT
few	TRBV18	TRBJ1-5	NA	ASSPGGQPQH
NA	TRBV2	TRBJ2-3	NA	ATSPSRWADTQY
NA	TRBV7-8	TRBJ1-6	NA	AGGEGVGSYNSPLH
NA	TRBV7-9	TRBJ1-1	NA	ASSLDTEAF
NA	TRBV11-3	TRBJ1-5	NA	ASSLTVGSNQPQH
once	TRBV7-2	TRBJ1-2	TRBD1	ASSLSLMDTGGGYT
NA	TRBV7-6	TRBJ1-2	TRBD1	ASSPGTGPWGYT
NA	TRBV27	TRBJ1-6	NA	ASRTGNSPLH
NA	TRBV6-5	TRBJ2-5	NA	ASSYGGQSETQY
NA	TRBV11-1	TRBJ2-7	NA	ASSFRREQY
NA	TRBV4-3	TRBJ1-2	NA	ASSQGPEGVDGYT
once	TRBV7-2	TRBJ1-2	TRBD1	ASRRTGGDGYT